This T cell receptor (beta chain) was observed in a study of T cells in Graves' hyperthyroidism and ophthalmopathy (dated by TCRdb to between 2018 and 2020). Regarding the research as a whole: Peripheral blood was sampled at the time of initial diagnosis, prior to any treatment. To identify TCR V-J signatures that set the groups apart, the researchers used a discovery cohort of 100 patients, made up of under 50 with Graves' ophthalmopathy and about 60 with stable Graves' hyperthyroidism. Whether ophthalmopathy could be predicted prospectively was tested in an independent validation cohort made up of roughly 20 hyperthyroidism patients plus 17 patients who later progressed to ophthalmopathy. The roughly 100 discovery patients were randomly divided into training and test sets at a 7:3 ratio. In more than 5 Graves' hyperthyroidism patients, the study also compared T-cell repertoires from thyroid tissue with T-cell repertoires from blood. Following sampling, methimazole starting at 30 mg daily was given to hyperthyroidism patients, and high-dose intravenous methylprednisolone was given to ophthalmopathy patients. The paper reports TCR Vbeta CDR3 sequencing of over 120 peripheral blood samples: some 44 ophthalmopathy, around 80 hyperthyroidism and some 17 progressor patients.

As for this clonotype: There is no known antigen for this receptor. The input lacks base qualities; no much larger clone sits a single base away.

The research as a whole found: No statistical method was used to set the sample size in advance, and investigators knew the group allocation. In validation, the model predicted progression to ophthalmopathy a median of about 5.9 months before onset, with approximately 68% sensitivity and 72.22% specificity. A 13 V-J signature model separated ophthalmopathy from stable hyperthyroidism, with roughly 88% sensitivity and roughly 81% specificity in cross-validation and 80%/75% in testing. Blood samples also contained most of the expanded thyroid clonotypes (frequency above 0.001), which suggests that blood repertoires may reflect thyroid immune responses.

Ophthalmopathy patients had moderately to severely active disease, with a Clinical Activity Score of 3 or more, a NOSPECS grade of 4 or more, and a disease duration of less than 3 months. Exclusion was applied to patients with uncontrolled infections, other autoimmune diseases, pregnancy or lactation. Diagnoses were based on clinical symptoms, serum thyroxine and TRAb, thyroid ultrasound and orbital computed tomography. Ficoll-Paque density gradient centrifugation was used to isolate PBMCs from around 9.1 ml of fresh peripheral blood. Trizol reagent was used to extract total RNA, and RNA quality was then checked on an Agilent 2100 Bioanalyzer. CDR1 SQVTM and CDR2 ANQGSEA are derived from the germline V gene. Trimming leaves V shorter by 0 bases and J shorter by 4 bases, with the junction holding 7 bases beyond the gene matches. The CDR3 starts with the cysteine, ends with the phenylalanine, and has 15 residues. Of all the DNA, just the CDR3 is kept, 45 bases in frame from base 1.

The TCR beta CDR3 regions were amplified from RNA transcripts. The TCR CDR3 was subjected to a first round of RT-PCR using the HTBI primer set and the Qiagen OneStep RT-PCR kit. Libraries were constructed in a second round of multiplex PCR, after which size selection and purification were performed. Sequencing of the libraries was done on an Illumina HiSeq2000 using paired-end 100 bp reads. On the authors' methods: SOAPnuke was used to process the raw data, throwing out any read that contained adapters or uncalled bases, had a mean Phred below 15, or lacked an exact constant-primer or identifier match. High-quality paired reads were merged with COPE v1.2.5, and unique nucleotide sequences were defined as clonotypes. MiTCR v1.1 was used to align the clonotypes against IMGT TRBV, TRBD and TRBJ reference segments. The analysis included only V-J combinations with a frequency above 0.0001, which together covered approximately 99% of the repertoires. The TCS score was defined as the ratio of F50 (clonal expansion) to E x V (chaos), calculated using BLOSUM62-based TCRdist between CDR3 peptides within each V-J. Welch's t-statistics and random forest reduced approximately 520 V-J features to 10 to 15, which were used in a naive Bayes classifier (R e1071). In TCRdb, the public reads were trimmed at Q25 with fastp and aligned with MiXCR, with productive beta chains retained. When rows share a CDR3 protein, they turn into one entry using the most common DNA and genes. TCRdb's processing, not the study's, gives the V and J calls here. This sample has approximately 600,000 distinct CDR3 sequences in its table, and approximately 15% of those were observed once. The biggest ten clones account for roughly 6.9% of the sample.

The sample was blood. The TCR originated in a young woman with Graves' ophthalmopathy. Recombination linked TRBV29-1 to TRBJ1-2, with 8 bases aligning to TRBD1. The CDR3 loop reads CSVEDPRGLGYGYTF. The DNA reads as follows: TGCAGCGTTGAAGATCCCAGGGGGCTCGGCTATGGCTACACCTTC. The reference TRBV29-1 and TRBJ1-2 proteins fill in what lies around the CDR3, so the full variable domain reads SAVISQKPSRDICQRGTSLTIQCQVDSQVTMMFWYRQQPGQSLTLIATANQGSEATYESGFVIDKFPISRPNLTFSTLTVSNMSPEDSSIYLCSVEDPRGLGYGYTFGSGTRLTVV.